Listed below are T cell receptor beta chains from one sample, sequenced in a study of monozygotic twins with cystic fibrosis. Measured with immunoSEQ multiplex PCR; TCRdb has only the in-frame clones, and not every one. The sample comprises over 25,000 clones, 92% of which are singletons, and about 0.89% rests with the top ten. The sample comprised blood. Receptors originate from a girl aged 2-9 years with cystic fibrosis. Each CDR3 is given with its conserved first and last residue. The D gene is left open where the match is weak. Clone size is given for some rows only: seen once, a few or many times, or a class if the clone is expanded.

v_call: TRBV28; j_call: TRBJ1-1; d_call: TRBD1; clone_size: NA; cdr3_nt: TGTGCCAGCAGTTTCCCCCGGACAGGCTCGAACACTGAAGCTTTCTTT; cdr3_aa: CASSFPRTGSNTEAFF
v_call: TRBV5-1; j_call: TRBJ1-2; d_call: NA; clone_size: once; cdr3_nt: TGCGCCAGCAGCTTAGACAGCACCGACTGGAGCTACACCTTC; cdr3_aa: CASSLDSTDWSYTF
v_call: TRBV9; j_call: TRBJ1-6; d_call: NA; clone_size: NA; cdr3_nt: TGTGCCAGCAGCGTAGGGGGTTCTCCACCCCTCCACTTT; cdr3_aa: CASSVGGSPPLHF
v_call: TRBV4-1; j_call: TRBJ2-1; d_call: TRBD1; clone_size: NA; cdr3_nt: TGCGCCAGCAGTCGTAACCGGGACAGAAACAATGAGCAGTTCTTC; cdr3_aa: CASSRNRDRNNEQFF
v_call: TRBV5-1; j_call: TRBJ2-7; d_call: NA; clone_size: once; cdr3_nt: TGCGCCAGCACCCGAGGGCAGGGGAGCTCCTACGAGCAGTACTTC; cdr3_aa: CASTRGQGSSYEQYF
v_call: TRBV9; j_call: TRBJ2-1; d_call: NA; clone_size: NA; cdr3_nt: TGTGCCAGCAGCGTAGGGGTTGGATCCGGCAATGAGCAGTTCTTC; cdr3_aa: CASSVGVGSGNEQFF
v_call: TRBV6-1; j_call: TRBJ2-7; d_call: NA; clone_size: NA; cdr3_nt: TGTGCCAGCAGTGAGGGCAGCTCCTACGAGCAGTACTTC; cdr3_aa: CASSEGSSYEQYF
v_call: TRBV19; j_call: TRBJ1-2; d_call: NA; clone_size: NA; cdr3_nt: TGTGCCAGTAGACCGGACACAGGGAACTATGGCTACACCTTC; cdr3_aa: CASRPDTGNYGYTF
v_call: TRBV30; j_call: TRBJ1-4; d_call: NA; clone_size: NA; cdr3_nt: TGTGCCTGGAGTTCGTACAGGCATGGTGTCAATGAAAAACTGTTTTTT; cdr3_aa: CAWSSYRHGVNEKLFF
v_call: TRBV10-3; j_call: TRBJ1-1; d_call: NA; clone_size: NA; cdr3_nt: TGTGCCATCAGTTTTCAGGTATATCGGGCAGGGCTCGGCCAGGATGGGGCTTTCTTT; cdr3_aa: CAISFQVYRAGLGQDGAFF
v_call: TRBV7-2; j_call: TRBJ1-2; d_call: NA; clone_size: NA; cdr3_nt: TGTGCCAGCAGCTTAGCACTGGGGCAGGGAGGTTACACCTTC; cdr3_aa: CASSLALGQGGYTF
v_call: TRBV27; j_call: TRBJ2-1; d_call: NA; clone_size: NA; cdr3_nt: TGTGCCAGCCAGACAGGGACTCCCTACAATGAGCAGTTCTTC; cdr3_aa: CASQTGTPYNEQFF
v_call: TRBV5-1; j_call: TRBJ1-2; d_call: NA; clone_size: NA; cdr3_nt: TGCGCCAGCAGCTTGAATGGGGAGGATGGCTACACCTTC; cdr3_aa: CASSLNGEDGYTF
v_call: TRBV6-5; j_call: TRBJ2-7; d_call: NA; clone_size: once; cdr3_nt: TGTGCCAGTCGCTCAGGGGACCCCTACGAGCAGTACTTC; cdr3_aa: CASRSGDPYEQYF
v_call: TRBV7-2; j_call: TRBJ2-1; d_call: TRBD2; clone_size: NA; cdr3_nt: TGTGCCAGCAGCATCAACTCAATACTAGCGGGAGGAAATGAGCAGTTCTTC; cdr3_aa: CASSINSILAGGNEQFF
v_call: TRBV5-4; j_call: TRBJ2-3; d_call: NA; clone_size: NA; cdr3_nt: TGTGCCCAAGGGGCTTCTAGCACAGATACGCAGTATTTT; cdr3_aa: CAQGASSTDTQYF
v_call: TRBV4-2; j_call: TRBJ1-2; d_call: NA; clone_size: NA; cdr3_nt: TGTGCCAGCAGCCAAGGCGGTAACTATGGCTACACCTTC; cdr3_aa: CASSQGGNYGYTF
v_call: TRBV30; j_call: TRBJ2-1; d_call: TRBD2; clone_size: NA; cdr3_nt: TGTGCCTGGAGTCCTCCCCTAGCGGGACCACCTTCTCAGTTCTTC; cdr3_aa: CAWSPPLAGPPSQFF
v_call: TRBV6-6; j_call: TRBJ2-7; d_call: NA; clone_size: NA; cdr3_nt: TGTGCCAGCACTTACGGACTTACCGGCTCCTACGAGCAGTACTTC; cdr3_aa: CASTYGLTGSYEQYF
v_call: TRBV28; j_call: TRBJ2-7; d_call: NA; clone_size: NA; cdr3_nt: TGTGCCAGCAGTTTTGTGATAGAGAGGATGGGCGAGCAGTACTTC; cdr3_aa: CASSFVIERMGEQYF
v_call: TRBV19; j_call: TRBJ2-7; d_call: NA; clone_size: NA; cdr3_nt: TGTGCCAGTAGTTTGTCAGGAAACTCCTACGAGCAGTACTTC; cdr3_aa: CASSLSGNSYEQYF
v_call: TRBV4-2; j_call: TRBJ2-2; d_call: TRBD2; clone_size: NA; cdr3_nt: TGTGCCAGCAGCCAAGAAGTCCGGCTAGCGGGTTTCTTAGGGTCCGGGGAGCTGTTTTTT; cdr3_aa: CASSQEVRLAGFLGSGELFF
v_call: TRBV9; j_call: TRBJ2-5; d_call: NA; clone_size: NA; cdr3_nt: TGTGCCAGCAGCAGGGCAGGCGGCTCACGGGGGGAGACCCAGTACTTC; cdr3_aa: CASSRAGGSRGETQYF
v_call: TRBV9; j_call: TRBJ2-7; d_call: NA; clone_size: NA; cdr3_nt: TGTGCCAGCAGCGTAGTGGCCTTCTCCTACGAGCAGTACTTC; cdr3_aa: CASSVVAFSYEQYF
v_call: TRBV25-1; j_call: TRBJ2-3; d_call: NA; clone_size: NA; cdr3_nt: TGTGCCAGCAGTAACACAGATACGCAGTATTTT; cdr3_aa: CASSNTDTQYF
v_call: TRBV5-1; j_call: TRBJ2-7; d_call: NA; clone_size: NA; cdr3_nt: TGCGCCAGCAGCTTGACGACGGCAACCTCCGGCGAGCAGTACTTC; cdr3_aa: CASSLTTATSGEQYF
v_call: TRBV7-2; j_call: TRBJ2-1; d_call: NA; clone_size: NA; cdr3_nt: TGTGCCAGCAGCTTGTTCGGGTTTGAGGAGCAGTTCTTC; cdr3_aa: CASSLFGFEEQFF
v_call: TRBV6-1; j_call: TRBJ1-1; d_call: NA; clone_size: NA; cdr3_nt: TGTGCCAGCAGTGAAAGGCCGGGGGAACATAGTGAAGCTTTCTTT; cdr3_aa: CASSERPGEHSEAFF
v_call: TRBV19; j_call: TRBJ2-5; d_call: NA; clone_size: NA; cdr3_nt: TGTGCCAGTAGTATAGCTTCTGGGCTATGGGAGACCCAGTACTTC; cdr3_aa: CASSIASGLWETQYF
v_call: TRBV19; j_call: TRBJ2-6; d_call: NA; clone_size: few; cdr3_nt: TGTGCCAGTAAACAGGACAACTCTGGGGCCAACGTCCTGACTTTC; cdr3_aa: CASKQDNSGANVLTF
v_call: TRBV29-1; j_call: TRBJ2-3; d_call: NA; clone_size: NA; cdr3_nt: TGCAGCGTTGAAGATCTTAGGGACTCTTTCACAGATACGCAGTATTTT; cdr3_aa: CSVEDLRDSFTDTQYF
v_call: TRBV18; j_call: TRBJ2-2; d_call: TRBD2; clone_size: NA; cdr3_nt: TGTGCCAGCTCACTCAGACTAGCGGGCGCCGGGGAGCTGTTTTTT; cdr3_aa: CASSLRLAGAGELFF
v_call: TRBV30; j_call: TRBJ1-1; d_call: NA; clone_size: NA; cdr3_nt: TGTGCCTGGAGTGTCCCTATGAACACTGAAGCTTTCTTT; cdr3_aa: CAWSVPMNTEAFF
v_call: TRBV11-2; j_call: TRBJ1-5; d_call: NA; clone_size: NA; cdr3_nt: TGTGCCAGCAGCCCCGATGGGACACCTCAGGCCCAGCATTTT; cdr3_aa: CASSPDGTPQAQHF
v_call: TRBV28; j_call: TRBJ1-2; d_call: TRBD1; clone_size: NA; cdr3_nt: TGTGCCAGCAGTTCCCTTGAGGGGGCATCGGAGGGCTACACCTTC; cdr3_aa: CASSSLEGASEGYTF
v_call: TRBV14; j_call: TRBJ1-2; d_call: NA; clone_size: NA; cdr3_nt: TGTGCCAGCAGCCCAGGGAACCTCTATGGCTACACCTTC; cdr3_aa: CASSPGNLYGYTF
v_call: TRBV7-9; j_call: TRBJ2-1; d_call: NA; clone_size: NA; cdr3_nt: TGTGCCAGCAGCTTAGAGGGGTTTGGAGACAATGAGCAGTTCTTC; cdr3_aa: CASSLEGFGDNEQFF